The 15 T cell receptor beta chains in this list originate from one sample, sequenced in a study of cytomegalovirus exposure and HLA in healthy donors. The study ran its PCR with 60 Vbeta and 13 Jbeta primers. Profiling relied on immunoSEQ multiplex PCR, and the TCRdb table lists in-frame clones only, not all of them. Among some 190,000 clones listed, around 80% were seen once. Sequenced: PBMCs. All receptors come from a girl aged 10-17 years in good health and CMV-seropositive.

V gene TRBV5-1 combines with J gene TRBJ2-7, with TRBD2 matching 7 bases. With 0 bases clipped from V and 2 bases from J, the junction kept 8 bases outside the gene matches. CDR1 is SGHRS and CDR2 is YFSETQ in the germline V gene. The CDR3 has 16 residues. For the CDR3, the DNA is TGCGCCAGCAGCTTGGCCCCTGGCGGGGGTGCCTACGAGCAGTACTTC. This gives the protein CASSLAPGGGAYEQYF. Complete variable domain (other parts from reference TRBV5-1 and TRBJ2-7): KAGVTQTPRYLIKTRGQQVTLSCSPISGHRSVSWYQQTPGQGLQFLFEYFSETQRNKGNFPGRFSGRQFSNSRSEMNVSTLELGDSALYLCASSLAPGGGAYEQYFGPGTRLTVT.

The J gene is TRBJ2-1, the V gene TRBV21-1; the table assigns TRBD1, which was not confirmed against the DNA. TRBV21-1 corresponds to a pseudogene. The CDR3 totals 18 residues. As DNA, the CDR3 is TGTGCCAGCAGCAAAGCCCCGGACAGGGGCAGAGACTACAATGAGCAGTTCTTC. Protein product: CASSKAPDRGRDYNEQFF.

The chain combines TRBV29-1 with TRBJ1-1; a weak D match, TRBD1 (6 bases). CDR1 is SQVTM and CDR2 is ANQGSEA in the germline V gene. The CDR3 runs 13 residues. The germline V and J ends were trimmed by 3 bases and 7 bases, with 15 bases remaining between them. This CDR3 is CSVDPGGRREAFF. The CDR3, as DNA: TGCAGCGTTGATCCGGGGGGCCGCCGTGAAGCTTTCTTT.

The chain combines TRBV10-3 with TRBJ2-2; perhaps TRBD2 as D (6 bases). V was pared by 6 bases and J by 0 bases, with 8 bases between. CDR1 ENHRY and CDR2 SYGVKD come from the germline V gene. This CDR3 is built from 14 residues. The CDR3 DNA sequence: TGTGCCATCAGACGGGAGTCGAACACCGGGGAGCTGTTTTTT. Translation gives CAIRRESNTGELFF.

The CDR3 region has the DNA TGTGCCAGCAGTTTAGCGGGAGCGGATGAGCAGTACTTC. It specifies CASSLAGADEQYF. The J gene is TRBJ2-7, the V gene TRBV27; TRBD2 matches at 7 bases. The length of the CDR3 is 13 residues. Germline V gene data show CDR1 as MNHEY and CDR2 as SMNVEV (reference sequence). Trimming removed 2 bases from V and 7 bases from J; junction bases left unmatched: 5.

V and J are TRBV6-5 and TRBJ1-3, with unresolved D. CDR1 is MNHEY, CDR2 SVGAGI, per germline. The CDR3 extends over 14 amino acids. With 6 bases removed from V and 4 bases from J, the gap between germline ends came to 13 bases. The CDR3 DNA reads TGTGCCAGCAGCAACCCATTCGAGGGAAACACCATATATTTT. This encodes CASSNPFEGNTIYF.

This clone has only one observation. This chain uses TRBV5-1 with TRBJ1-2; 9 nucleotides agree with TRBD1. The CDR3 spans 16 residues. Germline loops: CDR1 SGHRS, CDR2 YFSETQ. After removal of 4 bases from V and 4 bases from J, the junction contained 11 bases not matched to a gene. This CDR3 reads CASSTRTGEGSYGYTF. CDR3 DNA: TGCGCCAGCAGCACACGGACAGGGGAAGGGTCCTATGGCTACACCTTC.

The J gene is TRBJ2-1, the V gene TRBV29-1; TRBD2 matches at 10 bases. Trimming took 0 bases from V and 5 from J; bases not matched to a gene: 7. CDR1 and CDR2 from the germline V gene are SQVTM and ANQGSEA. The CDR3 is made up of 16 amino acids. CDR3 bases: TGCAGCGTTGAAGAGGCCGGGACTAGCGTCCACAATGAGCAGTTCTTC. This sequence encodes CSVEEAGTSVHNEQFF.

The gene calls are TRBV2 and TRBJ2-7, with D unclear. Trimming took off 6 bases at V and 4 bases at J, with 7 bases between the two ends. The CDR3 consists of 11 residues. Germline CDR1 and CDR2: SNHLY and FYNNEI. CDR3 residues: CASRRSYEQYF. The CDR3 nucleotides read TGTGCCAGCAGGAGGAGTTACGAGCAGTACTTC.

This clone was seen a handful of times. The chain recombines TRBV6-1 with TRBJ2-2, with 12 bases matching TRBD1. V dropped 3 bases and J dropped 6; count of bases not matched to a gene: 5. The germline gives CDR1 MNHNS, CDR2 SASEGT. The CDR3 consists of 16 residues. The CDR3 sequence is CASSDRDRGHAGELFF. The CDR3 region has the DNA TGTGCCAGCAGTGACCGGGACAGGGGGCATGCCGGGGAGCTGTTTTTT.

The sample holds one count of this clone. As DNA, the CDR3 is TGTGCCAGCAGTCGACAGACTCGCACAGATACGCAGTATTTT. This encodes CASSRQTRTDTQYF. The genes are TRBV18 and TRBJ2-3, with a tentative D call TRBD1 (5 bases). CDR1 KGHSH and CDR2 LQKENI come from the germline V gene. This CDR3 has 14 amino acids. V gave up 8 bases and J gave up 1 base, with 13 bases separating them.

V is TRBV30 and J is TRBJ2-5; 8 bases line up with TRBD2. Germline CDR1 GTSNPN, CDR2 SVGIG (reference sequence). The ends lost 0 bases at V and 4 bases at J; junction bases unmatched: 7. CDR3 size: 15 residues. CDR3 in DNA: TGTGCCTGGAGTGTTAACGGGAGGGCCCTAGAGACCCAGTACTTC. Its translation: CAWSVNGRALETQYF.

This clone was seen a handful of times. For the CDR3, the DNA is TGTGCCAGGCAGTCCACAGATACGCAGTATTTT. It is translated as CARQSTDTQYF. The gene calls are TRBV21-1 and TRBJ2-3; the table's TRBD1 call for D was not verified on the DNA. TRBV21-1 is marked as a pseudogene. CDR3 length equals 11 residues.

V is TRBV9 and J is TRBJ2-5; D is uncertain. Germline values: CDR1 SGDLS, CDR2 YYNGEE. The CDR3 runs to 13 residues. V was trimmed by 0 bases and J by 4 bases, leaving 7 bases between them. The CDR3: CASSVGIVETQYF. Here the CDR3 DNA reads TGTGCCAGCAGCGTAGGAATAGTAGAGACCCAGTACTTC.

The V call is TRBV30, the J call TRBJ2-3, with D unresolved. This CDR3 has 16 residues. Germline V lookup: CDR1 GTSNPN, CDR2 SVGIG (reference sequence). Between the trimmed V and J ends, which lost 4 bases and 4 bases, there was a span of 21 bases. CDR3 protein: CAWNPWWLDSADTQYF. The CDR3, as DNA: TGTGCCTGGAACCCCTGGTGGCTAGATTCGGCAGATACGCAGTATTTT.